This TCR beta chain was obtained from a study of cytomegalovirus exposure and HLA in healthy donors. The overall study: Most genotyped donors, about four fifths of 398, had Caucasian-associated genetic ancestry.

Study-level points and caveats: Presence/absence analyses took donor sequencing depth as roughly uniform.

The ends were cut back, 4 bases at V and 0 bases at J, with 10 bases in the middle. CDR1 and CDR2 (germline): SQVTM, ANQGSEA. This CDR3 comprises 14 residues. Vbeta (60) and Jbeta (13) primers were used in the PCR. This table comes from immunoSEQ multiplex PCR, and its TCRdb copy is limited to in-frame clones, with some not included. Of around 130,000 clones listed, approximately 80% were seen once; the top ten hold 5% to 7%. As for this clone: Its target is not known.

The chain carries TRBV29-1 and TRBJ1-3; D gene ambiguous. This sequence originates from a woman in her thirties or forties in good health and CMV-seropositive. The source material was PBMCs. This CDR3 reads CSVVSGISGNTIYF. CDR3 bases: TGCAGCGTTGTTTCGGGGATCTCTGGAAACACCATATATTTT.